Below, one TCR beta chain is given with its context. Its antigen is unidentified. A second PCR, run for roughly 7 to 11 cycles, used a sample-barcoded 5' primer plus a J-beta primer mix. TCRdb re-called the 5' RACE reads with MiXCR, one entry per CDR3 protein. The data show approximately 2,000,000 distinct CDR3 sequences, 35% to 50% seen once. The data belong to a study of blood T cells in healthy people across ages. This CDR3 has 13 residues. The V gene's germline CDR1 is MNHNY and CDR2 SVGAGI (reference sequence). The ends were cut back, 0 bases at V and 7 bases at J, with 9 bases in the middle. General study findings and limits: Older age coincided with a roughly linear decline in TCR beta diversity per million T cells. The study could not conclusively compare naive and antigen-experienced cells, given its unsorted PBMCs. Nothing was known about donor CMV status, and this possibly confounded expanded clonotype changes. Fewer expanded clones and more diversity marked long-lived versus aged donors.

The clonotype originates from a human donor in good health. The V call is TRBV6-6, the J call TRBJ1-1; no reliable D call. Material for sequencing was blood. The CDR3: CASSYSIGLEAFF. The CDR3 bases are TGTGCCAGCAGTTACTCGATCGGGCTTGAAGCTTTCTTT.